A selection of T cell receptor beta chains follows, all from one sample in a study of graft-versus-host responses after intestinal transplantation. Only in-frame clones appear in the TCRdb table, and some are missing; sequencing was by immunoSEQ multiplex PCR. This table has tens of thousands of clones, roughly 90% appearing once. The antigens of these receptors remain unknown. The starting material was unstimulated CD8+ T cells sorted from spleen or lymph node cells, obtained before intestinal transplant. These receptors all come from a human donor who received an intestinal transplant. Each CDR3 is given with its conserved first and last residue. A D gene is named only where the DNA matches it firmly. Expanded clones are given a class, and other clones once, few, many or no size at all.

d_call,clone_size,j_call,v_call,cdr3_aa,cdr3_nt
TRBD2,-,TRBJ2-7,TRBV11-2,CASSNASGPYEQYF,TGTGCCAGCAGCAACGCTAGCGGCCCCTACGAGCAGTACTTC
-,-,TRBJ2-7,TRBV4-1,CASSQATATYEQYF,TGCGCCAGCAGCCAAGCCACTGCTACCTACGAGCAGTACTTC
-,-,TRBJ1-2,TRBV6-1,CASSAEQGWGYTF,TGTGCCAGCAGTGCGGAACAGGGATGGGGCTACACCTTC
-,-,TRBJ2-2,TRBV5-1,CASSSAPGTTNTGELFF,TGCGCCAGCAGCTCAGCTCCCGGGACAACGAACACCGGGGAGCTGTTTTTT
TRBD1,-,TRBJ1-6,TRBV27,CASTLTQGIGTLHF,TGTGCCAGCACCCTAACACAGGGGATTGGGACCCTCCACTTT
TRBD1,-,TRBJ2-7,TRBV27,CASSFAGGPYEQYF,TGTGCCAGCAGTTTTGCAGGGGGACCCTACGAGCAGTACTTC
-,-,TRBJ2-1,TRBV27,CASSFGRGNEQFF,TGTGCCAGCAGTTTTGGCAGGGGAAATGAGCAGTTCTTC
TRBD1,once,TRBJ2-1,TRBV7-9,CASSCPEGTGHNEQFF,TGTGCCAGCAGCTGCCCGGAGGGGACAGGGCACAATGAGCAGTTCTTC
TRBD2,-,TRBJ2-7,TRBV5-1,CASMVASGKYEQYF,TGCGCCAGCATGGTGGCTAGCGGGAAATACGAGCAGTACTTC
-,-,TRBJ2-1,TRBV9,CASSLGGPSSYNEQFF,TGTGCCAGCAGTCTGGGGGGGCCGAGCTCCTACAATGAGCAGTTCTTC
-,-,TRBJ2-3,TRBV7-6,CASSLSIASPDTQYF,TGTGCCAGCAGCTTATCTATCGCGAGCCCAGATACGCAGTATTTT
-,-,TRBJ1-1,TRBV6-1,CASSEGLGKTEAFF,TGTGCCAGCAGTGAAGGGCTCGGGAAGACTGAAGCTTTCTTT
-,-,TRBJ1-5,TRBV11-2,CASSLSGVGQPQHF,TGTGCCAGCAGCTTATCAGGGGTCGGGCAGCCCCAGCATTTT
TRBD2,-,TRBJ2-1,TRBV9,CASSVAGGPHNEQFF,TGTGCCAGCAGCGTAGCGGGAGGTCCCCACAATGAGCAGTTCTTC
-,few,TRBJ1-4,TRBV6-1,CASSEGPDIGRGNEKLFF,TGTGCCAGCAGCGAAGGCCCCGACATAGGTCGGGGTAATGAAAAACTGTTTTTT
-,few,TRBJ1-4,TRBV6-6,CASLGSGGDEKLFF,TGTGCCAGTCTAGGGTCGGGGGGGGATGAAAAACTGTTTTTT
TRBD1,-,TRBJ1-1,TRBV4-1,CASSQDQGGNTEAFF,TGCGCCAGCAGCCAAGACCAGGGGGGAAACACTGAAGCTTTCTTT
TRBD2,-,TRBJ2-2,TRBV10-3,CAISESEREGRNTGELFF,TGTGCCATCAGTGAGTCGGAGCGGGAGGGCCGGAACACCGGGGAGCTGTTTTTT
TRBD1,-,TRBJ1-1,TRBV9,CASSVAARDRVAEAFF,TGTGCCAGCAGCGTAGCCGCACGGGACAGGGTTGCTGAAGCTTTCTTT
TRBD2,-,TRBJ2-7,TRBV2,CASTDLAGLAHEGQYF,TGTGCCAGCACCGATCTGGCGGGACTAGCGCATGAGGGGCAGTACTTC
-,-,TRBJ1-5,TRBV2,CASSEFIWDGLNQPQHF,TGTGCCAGCAGTGAATTTATCTGGGACGGACTAAATCAGCCCCAGCATTTT
-,-,TRBJ1-2,TRBV6-1,CASSEGTATFYGYTF,TGTGCCAGCAGTGAAGGGACAGCAACTTTCTATGGCTACACCTTC
TRBD2,-,TRBJ2-1,TRBV13,CASSYRLAGYNEQFF,TGTGCCAGCAGCTACCGACTAGCGGGGTACAATGAGCAGTTCTTC
-,-,TRBJ2-7,TRBV2,CASIRVYEQYF,TGTGCCAGCATCCGGGTGTACGAGCAGTACTTC
-,-,TRBJ1-2,TRBV4-1,CASSQETGTNYGYTF,TGCGCCAGCAGCCAAGAGACGGGGACTAACTATGGCTACACCTTC
TRBD1,-,TRBJ2-2,TRBV15,CATSRDLGTANTGELFF,TGTGCCACCAGCAGAGACCTTGGGACAGCGAACACCGGGGAGCTGTTTTTT
TRBD2,-,TRBJ2-3,TRBV27,CASSLTAGEGGRLTDTQYF,TGTGCCAGCAGTTTGACCGCCGGGGAAGGCGGGAGGCTCACAGATACGCAGTATTTT